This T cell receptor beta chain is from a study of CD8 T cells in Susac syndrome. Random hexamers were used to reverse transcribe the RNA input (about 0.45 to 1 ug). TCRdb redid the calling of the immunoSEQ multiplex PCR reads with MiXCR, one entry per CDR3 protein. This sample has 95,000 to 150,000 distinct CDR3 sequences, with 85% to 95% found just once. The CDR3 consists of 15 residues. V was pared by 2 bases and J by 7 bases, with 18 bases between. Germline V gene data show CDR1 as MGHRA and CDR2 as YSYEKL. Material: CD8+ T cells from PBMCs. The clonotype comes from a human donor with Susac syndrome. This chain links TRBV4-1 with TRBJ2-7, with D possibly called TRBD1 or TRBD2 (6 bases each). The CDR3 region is CASSQIGPGGGEQYF. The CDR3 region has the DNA TGCGCCAGCAGCCAAATCGGGCCCGGGGGCGGGGAGCAGTACTTC.